This is a list of T cell receptor beta chains from one sample in a study of blood T cell repertoires in COVID-19. Sequenced by immunoSEQ multiplex PCR; TCRdb stores in-frame clones only, minus some. Of about 300,000 clones listed, roughly 90% are singletons. Sequencing used peripheral blood. The receptor set was obtained from a woman aged 25 to 39 with COVID-19, enrolled during active disease. CDR3s include the opening cysteine and the closing phenylalanine or tryptophan. A D gene is named only where the DNA matches it firmly. Rows may omit the clone size; those that give it use once, few, many or a size class.

>once|TRBD2|TRBV24-1|TRBJ2-5
TGTGCCACCAGTGATCAGGGACTAGCGGGGGCCCTTGGGACCCAGTACTTC
CATSDQGLAGALGTQYF
>NA|TRBD2|TRBV28|TRBJ2-2
TGTGCCAGCACCCCGGGAGGGGGCACCGGGGAGCTGTTTTTT
CASTPGGGTGELFF
>NA|NA|TRBV3-1/TRBV3-2|TRBJ2-5
TGTGCCAGCAGCCAAGCCATCGCGGGTGAGACCCAGTACTTC
CASSQAIAGETQYF
>NA|NA|TRBV9|TRBJ1-5
TGTGCCAGCAGCGAGGGGGGGAATCAGCCCCAGCATTTT
CASSEGGNQPQHF
>NA|NA|TRBV18|TRBJ1-6
TGTGCCAGCTCAACAGAGGGATCCTATAATTCACCCCTCCACTTT
CASSTEGSYNSPLHF
>once|TRBD1|TRBV2|TRBJ1-5
TGTGCCAGCAGCCCGGGACAGAAGACTCAGCCCCAGCATTTT
CASSPGQKTQPQHF
>NA|NA|TRBV11-2|TRBJ2-1
TGTGCCAGCAGCCTCCTCACCGGGGAGCAGTTCTTC
CASSLLTGEQFF
>NA|TRBD1|TRBV7-2|TRBJ1-5
TGTGCCAGCAGCCCCCCGGGACAGGGAGGCAATCAGCCCCAGCATTTT
CASSPPGQGGNQPQHF
>NA|TRBD1|TRBV11-2|TRBJ1-1
TGTGCCAGCAGTTACTCCGGGACAGGGGGTACTGAAGCTTTCTTT
CASSYSGTGGTEAFF
>NA|NA|TRBV28|TRBJ1-5
TGTGCCAGCAGTTTCGACAACCTTAGCAATCAGCCCCAGCATTTT
CASSFDNLSNQPQHF
>NA|TRBD2|TRBV6-5|TRBJ2-3
TGTGCCAGCAGGACCCTAGCGGGCACAGATACGCAGTATTTT
CASRTLAGTDTQYF
>NA|NA|TRBV2|TRBJ1-2
TGTGCCAGCACCTACCTAGACTATGGCTACACCTTC
CASTYLDYGYTF
>NA|NA|TRBV18|TRBJ2-5
TGTGCCAGCTCACCGGAGACTAGTGGAGAGACCCAGTACTTC
CASSPETSGETQYF
>NA|TRBD1|TRBV10-3|TRBJ1-2
TGTGCCATCAGTCCCGGGACAGGGGTCTCTGGCTACACCTTC
CAISPGTGVSGYTF
>NA|NA|TRBV11-2|TRBJ2-1
TGTGCCAGCAGCTTTGAGACCCAGGCGTTCTTC
CASSFETQAFF
>NA|TRBD1|TRBV5-6|TRBJ2-2
TGTGCCAGCAGCTTGGCCGGGCAGGGGGCGAACACCGGGGAGCTGTTTTTT
CASSLAGQGANTGELFF
>NA|TRBD1|TRBV19|TRBJ1-1
TGTGCCAGTCTGAGGACAGGGAACACTGAAGCTTTCTTT
CASLRTGNTEAFF
>NA|TRBD1|TRBV11-2|TRBJ1-2
TGTGCCAGCAGCCCCGACAGGGATGCTGGCTACACCTTC
CASSPDRDAGYTF
>NA|NA|TRBV3-1/TRBV3-2|TRBJ1-2
TGTGCCAGCAGCACCACGGACGGACAAGTGGGTGGCTACACCTTC
CASSTTDGQVGGYTF
>once|TRBD2|TRBV9|TRBJ2-1
TGTGCCAGCAGCTCAAGCCCGGGACTAGCGGGCTACAATGAGCAGTTCTTC
CASSSSPGLAGYNEQFF
>NA|TRBD2|TRBV7-3|TRBJ2-3
TGTGCCAGCAGCTCGGGACTAGCGGCAGATACGCAGTATTTT
CASSSGLAADTQYF
>NA|NA|TRBV24-1|TRBJ1-2
TGTGCCACCAGTGAGCAGGGGCACGACTATGGCTACACCTTC
CATSEQGHDYGYTF
>NA|NA|TRBV7-9|TRBJ2-7
TGTGCCAGCAGCTTAGGGGCGGGGTCCTACGAGCAGTACTTC
CASSLGAGSYEQYF
>once|TRBD2|TRBV5-4|TRBJ2-2
TGTGCCAGCAGCACTGGAGGGACTAGCGGAGCGAACACCGGGGAGCTGTTTTTT
CASSTGGTSGANTGELFF